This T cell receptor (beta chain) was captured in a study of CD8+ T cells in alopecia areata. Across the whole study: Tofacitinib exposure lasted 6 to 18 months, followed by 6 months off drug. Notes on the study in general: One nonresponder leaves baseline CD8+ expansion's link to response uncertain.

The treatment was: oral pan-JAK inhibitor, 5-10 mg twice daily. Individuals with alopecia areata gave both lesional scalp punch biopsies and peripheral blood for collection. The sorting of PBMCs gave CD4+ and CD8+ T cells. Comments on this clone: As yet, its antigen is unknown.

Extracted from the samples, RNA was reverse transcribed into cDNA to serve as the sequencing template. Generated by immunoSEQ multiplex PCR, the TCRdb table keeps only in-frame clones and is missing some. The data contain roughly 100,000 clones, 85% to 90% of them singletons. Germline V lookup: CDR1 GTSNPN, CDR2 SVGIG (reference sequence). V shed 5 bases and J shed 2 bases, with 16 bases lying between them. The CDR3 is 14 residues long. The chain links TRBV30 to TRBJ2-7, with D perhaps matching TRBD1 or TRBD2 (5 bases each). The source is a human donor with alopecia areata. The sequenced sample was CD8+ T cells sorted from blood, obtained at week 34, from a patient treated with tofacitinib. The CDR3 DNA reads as TGTGCCTGGGAAATCCGGGACCAACCCTACGAGCAGTACTTC. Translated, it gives CAWEIRDQPYEQYF.